The clone carrying this T cell receptor (beta chain) has at least ten counts. Its antigen is not known. Researchers amplified the TCR beta CDR3 regions from RNA transcripts. First-round RT-PCR of the TCR CDR3 relied on the HTBI primer set. Using its own MiXCR run on the multiplex PCR reads, TCRdb lists one record per CDR3 protein. Of approximately 380,000 distinct CDR3 sequences listed, 19% were seen once; the top ten hold about 3.7%. The CDR3 contains 18 residues. Germline V lookup: CDR1 SGHRS, CDR2 YFSETQ. After removal of 4 bases from V and 1 base from J, the junction contained 11 bases not matched to a gene. This sample is drawn from a study of T cells in Graves' hyperthyroidism and ophthalmopathy. Study observations and caveats: The model forecast ophthalmopathy, anticipating it by a median roughly 6 months before onset. Most thyroid clonotypes expanded above 0.001 were also detected in blood.

The study defined stable Graves' hyperthyroidism as no ophthalmopathy progression within 18 months. The source of the PBMCs was less than 12 ml of fresh peripheral blood. The sequence was obtained from a young woman with Graves' hyperthyroidism. Specimen: blood. The chain has TRBV5-1 and TRBJ1-1, with 12 bases identical to TRBD1. CDR3 sequence reads: CASSGRDRGLLPNTEAFF. CDR3 nucleotide sequence: TGCGCCAGCAGCGGTAGGGACAGGGGGCTCCTACCGAACACTGAAGCTTTCTTT.